Below, 20 T cell receptor beta chains from the same sample are listed, as sequenced in a study of shared clonotypes between healthy human individuals (dated by TCRdb to about 2020). Receptor libraries were prepared by the immunoSEQ multiplex PCR assay. Imported from immuneACCESS, the table was reduced by TCRdb to in-frame sequences with V and J called. These copies leave out some clones; in studies compared against another copy, an unresolved V gene accounts for under half, and the cause of the remainder is not known. The sample includes over 1.5 million clones, with 95% to 99% observed a single time. The ten largest clones capture about 0.45% of the sample. The source material was naive CD4+ T cells sorted from blood. Read against the paper, the sample's cell subset or site label means: CD45RA+ positively selected. Source of these receptors: a man aged 25 to 45 in good health.

The chain recombines TRBV15 with TRBJ1-2; D not certain. The CDR3 has 14 residues. Germline-derived CDR1 and CDR2 are LNHNV and YYDKDF (reference sequence). V was clipped by 7 bases and J by 1 base, with 13 bases between them. CDR3 coding DNA: TGTGCCACCAACCCGCAGAAACTTAACTATGGCTACACCTTC. Translating gives CATNPQKLNYGYTF. Full variable domain (missing parts from reference TRBV15 and TRBJ1-2): DAMVIQNPRYQVTQFGKPVTLSCSQTLNHNVMYWYQQKSSQAPKLLFHYYDKDFNNEADTPDNFQSRRPNTSFCFLDIRSPGLGDTAMYLCATNPQKLNYGYTFGSGTRLTVV.

This chain links TRBV2 with TRBJ2-1, with 7 bases aligning to TRBD2. Germline trimming cut 4 bases from V and 7 bases from J; bases unmatched to any gene: 10. Germline lookup yields CDR1 SNHLY and CDR2 FYNNEI. The CDR3 contains 15 residues. The CDR3 loop reads CASSGAGPVRNEQFF. CDR3 bases: TGTGCCAGCAGTGGAGCGGGACCAGTTAGGAATGAGCAGTTCTTC.

CDR3 sequence reads: CASSAGAREQYF. In nucleotides, the CDR3 is TGTGCCAGCAGCGCAGGAGCCCGGGAGCAGTACTTC. The V and J genes are TRBV11-3 and TRBJ2-7, with unresolved D. V lost 5 bases, J lost 7 bases, and 12 bases lay in between. Germline V gene data show CDR1 as SGHNT and CDR2 as YENEEA. The CDR3 has 12 residues.

The chain links TRBV13 to TRBJ2-7, with TRBD2 as a possible D gene (6 bases). V lost 5 bases, J lost 3 bases, and 17 bases lay in between. The CDR3 length is 15 residues. CDR1 is PRHDT and CDR2 is FYEKMQ in the germline V gene (reference sequence). This chain's CDR3 is CASSRSPGASYEQYF. Written as DNA, the CDR3 is TGTGCCAGCAGCCGATCGCCGGGAGCAAGCTACGAGCAGTACTTC.

This rearrangement joins TRBV5-1 to TRBJ2-3, with TRBD2 identical over 16 bases. The CDR3 extends over 16 amino acids. Germline V lookup: CDR1 SGHRS, CDR2 YFSETQ. Trimming at V came to 4 bases and at J to 6 bases, leaving 5 bases not matched to a gene. CDR3 coding DNA: TGCGCCAGCAGCCCGGGACTAGCGGGAGGGCCGGATACGCAGTATTTT. Amino acid sequence: CASSPGLAGGPDTQYF.

This rearrangement joins TRBV5-1 to TRBJ1-1; possible D gene TRBD1, 5 bases. Trimming took off 3 bases at V and 7 bases at J, with 10 bases between the two ends. The CDR3 covers 12 residues. Germline-derived CDR1 and CDR2 are SGHRS and YFSETQ. CDR3 loop: CASSSDTGEAFF. CDR3 in DNA: TGCGCCAGCAGCTCTGATACAGGTGAAGCTTTCTTT.

The rearrangement uses TRBV5-1 and TRBJ2-7; either TRBD1 or TRBD2 may supply D (5 bases each). Germline assignment: CDR1 SGHRS and CDR2 YFSETQ. The CDR3 contains 16 residues. V was pared by 2 bases and J by 0 bases, with 15 bases between. The CDR3 DNA reads TGCGCCAGCAGCTTTGTGCCGGGACGGACCTCCTACGAGCAGTACTTC. Its translation: CASSFVPGRTSYEQYF.

This rearrangement joins TRBV15 to TRBJ2-1, with TRBD2 identical over 8 bases. CDR3 length equals 16 residues. CDR1 is LNHNV, CDR2 YYDKDF, per germline (reference sequence). V was pared by 6 bases and J by 2 bases, with 9 bases of the junction left unmatched. This CDR3 reads CATSPRRGAAYNEQFF. The CDR3 DNA is TGTGCCACCAGTCCCCGGCGGGGGGCGGCCTACAATGAGCAGTTCTTC. Full variable domain (outside the CDR3, taken from reference TRBV15 and TRBJ2-1): DAMVIQNPRYQVTQFGKPVTLSCSQTLNHNVMYWYQQKSSQAPKLLFHYYDKDFNNEADTPDNFQSRRPNTSFCFLDIRSPGLGDTAMYLCATSPRRGAAYNEQFFGPGTRLTVL.

V and J are TRBV5-4 and TRBJ1-1; 10 bases map to TRBD1. This CDR3 is built from 15 residues. With 3 bases clipped from V and 6 bases from J, the junction kept 8 bases outside the gene matches. Germline CDR1 SGHNT, CDR2 YYREEE (reference sequence). CDR3 coding DNA: TGTGCCAGCAGCTCAAGGACAGGGGGTTTGTCTGAAGCTTTCTTT. This gives the protein CASSSRTGGLSEAFF.

The rearrangement joins TRBV29-1 to TRBJ2-7; D tentatively reads TRBD1 or TRBD2 (5 bases each). The CDR3 extends over 15 amino acids. Germline CDR1 is SQVTM and CDR2 is ANQGSEA. V dropped 6 bases and J dropped 3 bases, with 21 bases sitting between them. CDR3 sequence (DNA): TGCAGCGTCTACAACCCCATGGGGACCGACTACGAGCAGTACTTC. Residues: CSVYNPMGTDYEQYF.

The chain is built from TRBV27 and TRBJ2-2; 10 positions agree with TRBD2. Germline V gene data show CDR1 as MNHEY and CDR2 as SMNVEV (reference sequence). V trimming: 6 bases; J trimming: 5 bases; junction bases outside the gene matches: 15. This CDR3 contains 18 residues. Here the CDR3 DNA reads TGTGCCAGCAGCCCCAGGGTGCCTAGCGGGAGATTAACCGGGGAGCTGTTTTTT. It codes for CASSPRVPSGRLTGELFF.

The rearrangement joins TRBV6-1 to TRBJ1-5; 7 bases match TRBD1. Germline V gives CDR1 MNHNS, CDR2 SASEGT. J was trimmed by 3 bases and V by 2 bases; bases with no gene match: 13. CDR3 length: 18 residues. The CDR3 bases are TGTGCCAGCAGTGAAAATTTCAGGGGGGGTACCTCCAATCAGCCCCAGCATTTT. It specifies CASSENFRGGTSNQPQHF.

J is TRBJ2-5 and V is TRBV13; the D gene is possibly TRBD2 (6 bases). From germline, CDR1 is PRHDT and CDR2 FYEKMQ (reference sequence). Trimming removed 5 bases at V and 3 bases at J, with 10 bases between. The CDR3 length is 13 residues. This CDR3 is CASSPIAEETQYF. For the CDR3, the DNA is TGTGCCAGCAGCCCTATAGCGGAAGAGACCCAGTACTTC. Full variable domain (outside the CDR3, taken from reference TRBV13 and TRBJ2-5): AAGVIQSPRHLIKEKRETATLKCYPIPRHDTVYWYQQGPGQDPQFLISFYEKMQSDKGSIPDRFSAQQFSDYHSELNMSSLELGDSALYFCASSPIAEETQYFGPGTRLLVL.

The chain has TRBV5-1 and TRBJ2-1; 10 positions match TRBD1. V shed 4 bases and J 9 bases; nucleotides not matched to a gene: 13. The germline V gene encodes CDR1 SGHRS and CDR2 YFSETQ. The CDR3 extends over 16 amino acids. As DNA, the CDR3 is TGCGCCAGCAGCATGGCGACAGGGGGCGTTCAGATTGAGCAGTTCTTC. It encodes CASSMATGGVQIEQFF.

The sample holds one count of this clone. The rearrangement links TRBV25-1 to TRBJ2-3, with TRBD2 as a possible D gene (5 bases). Germline V CDR1 and CDR2: MGHDK, SYGVNS. This CDR3 is built from 11 residues. V was cut by 5 bases and J by 9 bases, with 9 bases left in between. The chain's CDR3 is CASSSSRTQYF. The CDR3 bases are TGTGCCAGCAGTTCTAGCCGGACGCAGTATTTT.

The V gene is TRBV5-4, the J gene TRBJ2-3; TRBD1 matches 9 bases. Germline values: CDR1 SGHNT, CDR2 YYREEE (reference sequence). The CDR3 contains 15 residues. The trim removed 3 bases at V and 4 bases at J, leaving 6 bases unmatched. The CDR3 nucleotides are TGTGCCAGCAGCTCCCGGACAGGGGTTGCAGATACGCAGTATTTT. Its translation: CASSSRTGVADTQYF.

CDR3 amino acids: CASSPGLAGLGNEQFF. The CDR3 DNA reads as TGTGCCAGCAGCCCAGGACTAGCGGGACTGGGAAATGAGCAGTTCTTC. The rearrangement uses TRBV4-2 and TRBJ2-1, with TRBD2 matching over 12 bases. Per the germline V gene, CDR1 is LGHNA and CDR2 is YNFKEQ. The V segment lost 4 bases and the J segment 7 bases; nucleotides outside the gene matches: 8. The CDR3 is 16 amino acids.

The rearrangement joins TRBV7-9 to TRBJ2-1; D not resolved. The CDR3 consists of 12 residues. From germline, CDR1 is SEHNR and CDR2 FQNEAQ (reference sequence). The germline V and J ends were trimmed by 5 bases and 5 bases, with 7 bases remaining between them. The CDR3 nucleotides are TGTGCCAGCAGCATCAAAAACAATGAGCAGTTCTTC. Protein product: CASSIKNNEQFF.

About this clone itself: Other DNA sequences in the sample encode the same CDR3. J is TRBJ2-1 and V is TRBV28, with D perhaps TRBD1 (5 bases). In germline, CDR1 is MDHEN, CDR2 SYDVKM. The ends were cut back, 2 bases at V and 9 bases at J, with 5 bases in the middle. This CDR3 comprises 11 residues. The CDR3 here is CASSLRGEQFF. CDR3 nucleotides: TGTGCCAGCAGTTTAAGGGGTGAGCAGTTCTTC.

The chain has TRBV5-6 and TRBJ2-7; 10 positions match TRBD1. The CDR3 loop spans 14 amino acids. Unmatched junction bases numbered 6, after V lost 3 bases and J lost 6 bases. Germline lookup yields CDR1 SGHDT and CDR2 YYEEEE. CDR3 DNA: TGTGCCAGCAGCTACTGGGACAGGGGTTTCGAGCAGTACTTC. Residues: CASSYWDRGFEQYF.